Listed below are T cell receptor beta chains from one sample, sequenced in a study of cytomegalovirus exposure and HLA in healthy donors. The repertoire was sequenced with immunoSEQ multiplex PCR; TCRdb's copy has only in-frame clones and lacks some. This table holds about 200,000 clones, about 13% found once. The material sequenced was PBMCs. These receptor sequences come from a middle-aged man in good health and CMV-seropositive. The CDR3 runs from the conserved cysteine through the conserved F or W. A D gene is named only where the DNA matches it firmly. Rows may omit the clone size; those that give it use once, few, many or a size class.

cdr3_nt	cdr3_aa	v_call	j_call	d_call	clone_size
TGTGCCATCAGTGAGGGACAGGGGAGTGGCTACACCTTC	CAISEGQGSGYTF	TRBV10-3	TRBJ1-2	TRBD1	-
TGTGCCACTTCCTTGCGGGAGACCCAGTACTTC	CATSLRETQYF	TRBV6-5	TRBJ2-5	-	-
TGTGCCAGCAGTTACTTTCGCGGGACAGACAATGAGCAGTTCTTC	CASSYFRGTDNEQFF	TRBV6-5	TRBJ2-1	-	-
TGTGCCAGCAGCTCAACAGGGATCGCCTATGGCTACACCTTC	CASSSTGIAYGYTF	TRBV7-9	TRBJ1-2	-	-
TGTGCCAGCAGCTTTGCAGGGGATAACTATGGCTACACCTTC	CASSFAGDNYGYTF	TRBV5-6	TRBJ1-2	-	few
TGTGCCTGGACGAAGGGGGAGAGCACTGAAGCTTTCTTT	CAWTKGESTEAFF	TRBV30	TRBJ1-1	-	-
TGTGCCAGCAGTTCAGCCAGGGGGGTTCAAGAGACCCAGTACTTC	CASSSARGVQETQYF	TRBV6-1	TRBJ2-5	-	-
TGCAGCGTTGGGGGGGCCCTGACAGGGGTAGAGCGTGGCTACACCTTC	CSVGGALTGVERGYTF	TRBV29-1	TRBJ1-2	TRBD1	few
TGTGCCAGCAGTTGGGACAGGGGGCAAGATACGCAGTATTTT	CASSWDRGQDTQYF	TRBV6-8	TRBJ2-3	TRBD1	once
TGTGCCAGCAGCCTAGATGGGTGGGGCCAGCCCCAGCATTTT	CASSLDGWGQPQHF	TRBV7-9	TRBJ1-5	-	-
TGTGCTAGTCGGGACAGGGGAAACTATGGCTACACCTTC	CASRDRGNYGYTF	TRBV12-5	TRBJ1-2	TRBD1	-
TGCGCCAGCAGCCTCGGACTAGCGGGGGGACAGGAGCAGTACTTC	CASSLGLAGGQEQYF	TRBV5-1	TRBJ2-7	TRBD2	-
TGTGCTAGTGGTTCCCCCGGTACAGGACGAAAAGCTTTCTTT	CASGSPGTGRKAFF	TRBV12-5	TRBJ1-1	-	-
TGCGCCAGCAGCTTGGCATCCGGGACAGGGGCGTCCTACGAGCAGTACTTC	CASSLASGTGASYEQYF	TRBV5-1	TRBJ2-7	TRBD1	-
TGTGCCAGTAGTCCCATGACAGGGGAATTGCCCCAGCATTTT	CASSPMTGELPQHF	TRBV19	TRBJ1-5	TRBD1	few
TGTGCCAGCAGCCGGGACAGGGTTGCAACTAATGAAAAACTGTTTTTT	CASSRDRVATNEKLFF	TRBV7-2	TRBJ1-4	TRBD1	few
TGTGCCAGCAGTCAGGCGGCGGGCTCTGGAAACACCATATATTTT	CASSQAAGSGNTIYF	TRBV7-2	TRBJ1-3	-	-
TGCGCCAGCAGCCAAGATCAGGGACAGGCCCAGCCCCAGCATTTT	CASSQDQGQAQPQHF	TRBV4-1	TRBJ1-5	TRBD1	-
TGCGCCAGCAGTCGGGGGGGGAACACTGAAGCTTTCTTT	CASSRGGNTEAFF	TRBV5-1	TRBJ1-1	-	-
TGTGCCAGCAGCCTGGGGGACTCAGCCTACGAGCAGTACTTC	CASSLGDSAYEQYF	TRBV4-2	TRBJ2-7	-	-
TGTGCCAGCAGCGTAGTGGGACAGGGAGCTGATCAGCCCCAGCATTTT	CASSVVGQGADQPQHF	TRBV9	TRBJ1-5	TRBD1	-
TGCGCCAGCAGCCAAGATTTATGGACAGGGAACACTGAAGCTTTCTTT	CASSQDLWTGNTEAFF	TRBV4-3	TRBJ1-1	TRBD1	few
TGTGCCAGCAGTAGCCGGGACAGGGGTAATGAAAAACTGTTTTTT	CASSSRDRGNEKLFF	TRBV6-6	TRBJ1-4	TRBD1	-
TGTGCCAGTAGTATCAGTCTGTACGCCTACAATGAGCAGTTCTTC	CASSISLYAYNEQFF	TRBV19	TRBJ2-1	-	few
TGTGCCTGGAGGGGGGGGTCCAATCAGCCCCAGCATTTT	CAWRGGSNQPQHF	TRBV30	TRBJ1-5	-	few
TGTGCCAGCAGTACCGGGGGGGGAAACTATGGCTACACCTTC	CASSTGGGNYGYTF	TRBV28	TRBJ1-2	-	-
TGTGCCAGCAGTGAATTGAGAGAGCCCCAGCATTTT	CASSELREPQHF	TRBV2	TRBJ1-5	-	few
TGTGCCAGCTCTGGGCTTACCCGACCCTACGAGCAGTACTTC	CASSGLTRPYEQYF	TRBV6-1	TRBJ2-7	-	-
TGTGCCAGCAGCGTAGAGGCCAGGGTCTACAATGAGCAGTTCTTC	CASSVEARVYNEQFF	TRBV9	TRBJ2-1	-	-
TGCGCCAGCAGCCAGGACCGGGACAGGGAAAGCTATGGCTACACCTTC	CASSQDRDRESYGYTF	TRBV4-3	TRBJ1-2	TRBD1	-
TGCGCCAGCAGCTTGGTGCGGGATTCTGCGGGGAACACTGAAGCTTTCTTT	CASSLVRDSAGNTEAFF	TRBV5-1	TRBJ1-1	-	-
TGTGCCAGCAGTGAATCTCACAGCTCGGCTGAGCAGTTCTTC	CASSESHSSAEQFF	TRBV25-1	TRBJ2-1	-	-
TGTGCCAGCAGTTACTCTAGTGGCGGGGGGGCAAATGAGCAGTTCTTC	CASSYSSGGGANEQFF	TRBV6-5	TRBJ2-1	TRBD2	once
TGTGCCAGCAGTTACTCGATCGGGGGAGAGACCCAGTACTTC	CASSYSIGGETQYF	TRBV6-5	TRBJ2-5	-	-
TGTGCCAGCAAGCGGGAAGGGGGCACTGAAGCTTTCTTT	CASKREGGTEAFF	TRBV9	TRBJ1-1	-	few
TGTGCCAGCAGCCGGGGACAGGGGTTCCAAGAGACCCAGTACTTC	CASSRGQGFQETQYF	TRBV5-6	TRBJ2-5	TRBD1	-
TGTGCCAGCAGCGTCCGTTATAAAGAGACCCAGTACTTC	CASSVRYKETQYF	TRBV9	TRBJ2-5	-	-
TGCGCCAGCAGCTTGGGGACTAGAATGGAGACCCAGTACTTC	CASSLGTRMETQYF	TRBV5-1	TRBJ2-5	TRBD2	-
TGTGCCAGCAGCGACGCCGGGGGGCGAAACACCATATATTTT	CASSDAGGRNTIYF	TRBV5-4	TRBJ1-3	-	few